This T cell receptor (beta chain) was sequenced in a study of cytomegalovirus exposure and HLA in healthy donors. Study conclusions and caveats: Productive rates of about 87% or about 30% were seen for most TCR beta V segments in an earlier analysis. Rare TCR sequences dominated, though some public TCRs recurred in many donors.

Researchers ran the PCR with 60 Vbeta and 13 Jbeta primers. Sequencing used immunoSEQ multiplex PCR; TCRdb keeps in-frame clones, though not all of them. Of 35,000 to 40,000 clones listed, about 67% are singletons. This CDR3 comprises 18 residues. Trimming at V came to 1 base and at J to 4 bases, leaving 12 bases not matched to a gene. Looked up from germline, CDR1 is MNHNS and CDR2 is SASEGT. About this clone: The antigen is unknown.

The chain combines TRBV6-1 with TRBJ2-5; 10 nucleotides match TRBD2. The sequencing sample was made of PBMCs. This clonotype was obtained from a man in his thirties or forties in good health and CMV-seronegative. CDR3 loop: CASSEGTLPLAGAETQYF. For the CDR3, the DNA is TGTGCCAGCAGTGAAGGGACGCTGCCTCTAGCGGGGGCAGAGACCCAGTACTTC.